This TCR beta chain was documented in a study of yellow fever vaccine responses in identical twins. Regarding the study as a whole: Twins' vaccine T cell responses reportedly seemed partly convergent and partly personalized.

Trimming removed 4 bases from V and 7 bases from J, with 6 bases in between. Per germline, CDR1 SQVTM and CDR2 ANQGSEA. CDR3 length: 10 amino acids. TCRdb redid the calling of the RT-PCR reads with MiXCR, one entry per CDR3 protein. The profile shows about 13,000 distinct CDR3 sequences, roughly four fifths of them singletons. This clonotype came up once. Its antigen remains unknown. This chain uses TRBV29-1 with TRBJ2-3; D is unresolved. This clonotype was sampled from a woman aged 18-30 years who received the yellow fever vaccine. The sequences come from T cells from blood (PBMCs), unsorted or a sorted subset (not recorded which), collected before or after yellow fever vaccination (not recorded which). CDR3 nucleotides: TGCAGCGTTGGGCCGAATACGCAGTATTTT. Encoded protein: CSVGPNTQYF.